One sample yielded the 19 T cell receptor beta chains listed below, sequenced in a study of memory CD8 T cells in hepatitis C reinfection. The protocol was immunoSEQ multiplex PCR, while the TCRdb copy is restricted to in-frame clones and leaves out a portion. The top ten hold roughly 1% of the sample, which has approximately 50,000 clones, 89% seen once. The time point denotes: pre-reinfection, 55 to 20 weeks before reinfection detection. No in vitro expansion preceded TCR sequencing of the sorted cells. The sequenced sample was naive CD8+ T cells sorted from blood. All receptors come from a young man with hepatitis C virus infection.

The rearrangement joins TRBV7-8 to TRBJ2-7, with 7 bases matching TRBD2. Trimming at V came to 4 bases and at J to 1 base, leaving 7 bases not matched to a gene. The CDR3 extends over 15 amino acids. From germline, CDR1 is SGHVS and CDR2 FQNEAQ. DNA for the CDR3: TGTGCCAGCAGCTCAGAGACTAGCCCTTCCTACGAGCAGTACTTC. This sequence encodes CASSSETSPSYEQYF.

CDR3 sequence reads: CASSGGQGRTDTQYF. CDR3 nucleotides: TGTGCCAGCAGTGGGGGGCAGGGTCGCACAGATACGCAGTATTTT. This chain joins TRBV2 and TRBJ2-3; tentative D call: TRBD1 (6 bases). Germline lookup yields CDR1 SNHLY and CDR2 FYNNEI. The CDR3 runs to 15 residues. The V and J ends lost 4 bases and 1 base respectively, with 12 bases between them.

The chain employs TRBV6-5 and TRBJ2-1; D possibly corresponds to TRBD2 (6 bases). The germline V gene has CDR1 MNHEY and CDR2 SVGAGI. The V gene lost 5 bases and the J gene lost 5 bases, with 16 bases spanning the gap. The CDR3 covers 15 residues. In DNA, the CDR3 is TGTGCCAGCAGTACCGGGACTCCGTCAGACAATGAGCAGTTCTTC. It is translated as CASSTGTPSDNEQFF.

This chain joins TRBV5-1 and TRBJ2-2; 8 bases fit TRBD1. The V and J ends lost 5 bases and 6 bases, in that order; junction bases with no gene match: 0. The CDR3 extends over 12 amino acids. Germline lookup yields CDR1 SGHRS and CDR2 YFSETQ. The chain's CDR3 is CASRTGAGELFF. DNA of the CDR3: TGCGCCAGCAGGACAGGGGCCGGGGAGCTGTTTTTT.

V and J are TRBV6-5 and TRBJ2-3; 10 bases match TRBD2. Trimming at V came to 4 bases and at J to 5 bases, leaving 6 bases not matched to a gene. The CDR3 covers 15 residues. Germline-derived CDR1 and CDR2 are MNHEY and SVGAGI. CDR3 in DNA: TGTGCCAGCAGTTCAACTCTAGCGGGGGAAGATACGCAGTATTTT. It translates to CASSSTLAGEDTQYF.

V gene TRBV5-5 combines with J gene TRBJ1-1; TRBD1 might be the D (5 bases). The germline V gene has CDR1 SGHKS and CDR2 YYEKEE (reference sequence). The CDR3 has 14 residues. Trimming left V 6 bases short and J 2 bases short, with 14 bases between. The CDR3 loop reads CASTRDRINTEAFF. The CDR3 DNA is TGTGCCAGCACCCGTGACAGAATTAACACTGAAGCTTTCTTT.

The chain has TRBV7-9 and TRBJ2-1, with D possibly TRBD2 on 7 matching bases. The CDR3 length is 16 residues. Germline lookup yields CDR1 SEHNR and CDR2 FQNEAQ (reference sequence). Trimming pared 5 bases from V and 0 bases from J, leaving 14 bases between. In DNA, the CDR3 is TGTGCCAGCAGCCCTGGGGGAGGGGGCTCCTACAATGAGCAGTTCTTC. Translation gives CASSPGGGGSYNEQFF. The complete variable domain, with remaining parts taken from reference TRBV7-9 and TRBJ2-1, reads DTGVSQNPRHKITKRGQNVTFRCDPISEHNRLYWYRQTLGQGPEFLTYFQNEAQLEKSRLLSDRFSAERPKGSFSTLEIQRTEQGDSAMYLCASSPGGGGSYNEQFFGPGTRLTVL.

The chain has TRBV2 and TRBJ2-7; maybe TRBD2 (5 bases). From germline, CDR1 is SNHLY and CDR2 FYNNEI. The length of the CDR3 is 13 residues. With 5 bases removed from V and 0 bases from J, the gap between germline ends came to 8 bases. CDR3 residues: CASSLTNSYEQYF. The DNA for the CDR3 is TGTGCCAGCAGTTTGACTAACTCCTACGAGCAGTACTTC.

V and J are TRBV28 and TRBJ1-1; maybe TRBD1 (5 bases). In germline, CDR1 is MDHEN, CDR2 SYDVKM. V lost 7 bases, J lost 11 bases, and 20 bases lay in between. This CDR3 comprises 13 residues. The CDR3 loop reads CASIPAGQGWAFF. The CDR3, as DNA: TGTGCCAGCATCCCTGCGGGGCAAGGTTGGGCTTTCTTT.

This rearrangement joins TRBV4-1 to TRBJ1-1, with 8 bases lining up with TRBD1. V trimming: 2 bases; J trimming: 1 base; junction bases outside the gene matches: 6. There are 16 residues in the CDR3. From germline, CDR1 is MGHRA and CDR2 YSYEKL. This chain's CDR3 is CASSQYAGGQNTEAFF. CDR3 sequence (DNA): TGCGCCAGCAGCCAATATGCAGGGGGCCAGAACACTGAAGCTTTCTTT.

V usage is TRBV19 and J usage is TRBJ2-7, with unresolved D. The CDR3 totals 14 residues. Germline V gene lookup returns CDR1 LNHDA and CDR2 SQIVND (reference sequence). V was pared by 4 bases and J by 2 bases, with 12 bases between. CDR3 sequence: CASSSLLSTYEQYF. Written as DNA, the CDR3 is TGTGCCAGTAGTAGTTTGCTATCCACCTACGAGCAGTACTTC. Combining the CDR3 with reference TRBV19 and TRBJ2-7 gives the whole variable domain DGGITQSPKYLFRKEGQNVTLSCEQNLNHDAMYWYRQDPGQGLRLIYYSQIVNDFQKGDIAEGYSVSREKKESFPLTVTSAQKNPTAFYLCASSSLLSTYEQYFGPGTRLTVT.

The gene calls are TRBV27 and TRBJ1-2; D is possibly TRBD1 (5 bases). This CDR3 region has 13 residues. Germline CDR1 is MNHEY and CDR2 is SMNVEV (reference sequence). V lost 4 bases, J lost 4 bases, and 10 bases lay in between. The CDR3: CASSSQVSYGYTF. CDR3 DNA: TGTGCCAGCAGTTCACAGGTTAGCTATGGCTACACCTTC.

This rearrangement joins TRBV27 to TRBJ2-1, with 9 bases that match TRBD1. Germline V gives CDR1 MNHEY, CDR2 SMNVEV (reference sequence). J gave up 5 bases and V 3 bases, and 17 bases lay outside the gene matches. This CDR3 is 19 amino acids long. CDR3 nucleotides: TGTGCCAGCAGTTTTTCCCAACCACACACAGGGGGCAAGGACAATGAGCAGTTCTTC. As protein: CASSFSQPHTGGKDNEQFF.

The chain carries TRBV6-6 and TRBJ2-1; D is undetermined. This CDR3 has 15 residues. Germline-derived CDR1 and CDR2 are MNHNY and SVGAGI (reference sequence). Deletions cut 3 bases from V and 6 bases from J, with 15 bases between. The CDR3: CASSYRLEEGNEQFF. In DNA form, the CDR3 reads TGTGCCAGCAGTTATCGCCTAGAGGAAGGCAATGAGCAGTTCTTC.

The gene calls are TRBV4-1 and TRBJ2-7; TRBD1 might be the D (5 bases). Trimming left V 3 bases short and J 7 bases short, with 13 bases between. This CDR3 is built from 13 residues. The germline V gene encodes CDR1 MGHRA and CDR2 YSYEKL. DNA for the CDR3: TGCGCCAGCAGCCAGTCGCAGGGTGGTGAGCAGTACTTC. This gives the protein CASSQSQGGEQYF.

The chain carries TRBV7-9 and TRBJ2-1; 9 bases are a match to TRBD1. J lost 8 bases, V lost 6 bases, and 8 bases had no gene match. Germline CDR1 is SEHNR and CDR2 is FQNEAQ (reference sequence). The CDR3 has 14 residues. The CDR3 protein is CASSSGTGKDEQFF. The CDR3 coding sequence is TGTGCCAGCAGTTCCGGGACAGGGAAGGATGAGCAGTTCTTC.

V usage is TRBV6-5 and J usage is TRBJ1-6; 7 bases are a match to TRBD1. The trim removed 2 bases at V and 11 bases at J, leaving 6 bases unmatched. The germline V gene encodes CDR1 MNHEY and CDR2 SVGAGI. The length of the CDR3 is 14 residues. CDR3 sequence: CASSYGTETTPLHF. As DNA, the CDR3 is TGTGCCAGCAGTTACGGGACAGAGACAACACCCCTCCACTTT.

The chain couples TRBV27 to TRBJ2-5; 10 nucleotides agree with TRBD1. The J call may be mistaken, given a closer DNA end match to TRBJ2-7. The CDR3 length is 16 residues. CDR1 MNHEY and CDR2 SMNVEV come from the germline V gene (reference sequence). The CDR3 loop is CASNLEGQGRSYEQYF. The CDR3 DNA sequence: TGTGCCAGCAACCTGGAGGGACAGGGGCGATCCTACGAGCAGTACTTC.

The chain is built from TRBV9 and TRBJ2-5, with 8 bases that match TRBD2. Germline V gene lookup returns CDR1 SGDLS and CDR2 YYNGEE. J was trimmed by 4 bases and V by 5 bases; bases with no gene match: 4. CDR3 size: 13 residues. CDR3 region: CASRQRGRETQYF. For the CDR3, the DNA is TGTGCCAGCAGACAGCGGGGGAGAGAGACCCAGTACTTC.